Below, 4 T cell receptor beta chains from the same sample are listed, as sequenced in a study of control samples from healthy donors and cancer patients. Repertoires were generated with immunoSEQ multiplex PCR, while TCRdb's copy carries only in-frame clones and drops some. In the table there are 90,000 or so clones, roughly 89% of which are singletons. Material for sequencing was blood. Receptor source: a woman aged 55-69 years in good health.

Here the CDR3 reads CASSSGPPDSGNTIYF. CDR3 sequence (DNA): TGCGCCAGCAGCTCCGGACCTCCCGACTCTGGAAACACCATATATTTT. This chain uses TRBV5-1 with TRBJ1-3, with D hard to call. This CDR3 region has 16 residues. The germline V gene encodes CDR1 SGHRS and CDR2 YFSETQ. Trimming cost V 3 bases and J 0 bases, with 13 bases left between them.

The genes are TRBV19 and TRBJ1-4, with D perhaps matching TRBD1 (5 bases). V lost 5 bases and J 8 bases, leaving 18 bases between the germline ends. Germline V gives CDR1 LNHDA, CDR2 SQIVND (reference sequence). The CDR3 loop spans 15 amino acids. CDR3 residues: CASSRGSYLGEKLFF. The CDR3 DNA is TGTGCCAGTAGTCGGGGGTCCTACCTTGGGGAAAAACTGTTTTTT.

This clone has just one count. CDR3 amino acids: CASSPMTDTQYF. The CDR3 nucleotides read TGTGCCAGCAGCCCCATGACAGATACGCAGTATTTT. This rearrangement joins TRBV14 to TRBJ2-3; D call uncertain. Trimming removed 4 bases at V and 3 bases at J, with 5 bases between. The CDR3 sequence is 12 residues long. CDR1 is SGHDN and CDR2 is FVKESK in the germline V gene.

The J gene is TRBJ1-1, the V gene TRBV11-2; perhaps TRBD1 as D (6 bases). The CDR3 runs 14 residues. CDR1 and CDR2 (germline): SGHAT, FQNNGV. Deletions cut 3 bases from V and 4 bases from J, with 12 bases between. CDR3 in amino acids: CASSFPQGFTEAFF. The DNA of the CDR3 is TGTGCCAGCAGCTTTCCACAGGGTTTCACTGAAGCTTTCTTT.